Listed here are 5 T cell receptor beta chains from one sample, sequenced in a study of shared clonotypes between healthy human individuals. This table comes from immunoSEQ multiplex PCR, and its TCRdb copy is limited to in-frame clones, with some not included. The sample lists a few million clones; more than 90% were seen once. The sample was naive CD4+ T cells sorted from blood. Subset of the sample: CD45RA+ positively selected. Every receptor here comes from a man aged 18-30 years in good health.

The chain recombines TRBV4-1 with TRBJ2-7; D remains ambiguous. The germline V and J ends were trimmed by 1 base and 3 bases, with 16 bases remaining between them. The CDR3 contains 16 residues. The germline V gene has CDR1 MGHRA and CDR2 YSYEKL. CDR3 nucleotide sequence: TGCGCCAGCAGCCAAGTTTACGGACCCGATTACTACGAGCAGTACTTC. Protein: CASSQVYGPDYYEQYF.

This CDR3 is CASSRRGEGARTTGELFF. The CDR3 coding sequence is TGTGCCAGCTCACGCCGGGGGGAGGGGGCGCGGACCACCGGGGAGCTGTTTTTT. V usage is TRBV18 and J usage is TRBJ2-2, with D perhaps being TRBD1 or TRBD2 (7 bases each). V was clipped by 4 bases and J by 4 bases, with 22 bases between them. This CDR3 is 18 amino acids long. Per the germline V gene, CDR1 is KGHSH and CDR2 is LQKENI.

This chain uses TRBV5-6 with TRBJ2-1, with TRBD1 matching over 8 bases. Germline loops: CDR1 SGHDT, CDR2 YYEEEE. This CDR3 comprises 16 residues. Losses at the gene ends were 6 bases for V and 9 bases for J; bases not matched to a gene: 17. As DNA, the CDR3 is TGTGCCAGCATCATTTCAAAACAGGGGGTCTATGGTGAGCAGTTCTTC. Amino acids: CASIISKQGVYGEQFF. The entire variable domain, with the rest obtained from reference TRBV5-6 and TRBJ2-1, is as follows: DAGVTQSPTHLIKTRGQQVTLRCSPKSGHDTVSWYQQALGQGPQFIFQYYEEEERQRGNFPDRFSGHQFPNYSSELNVNALLLGDSALYLCASIISKQGVYGEQFFGPGTRLTVL.

The V call is TRBV28, the J call TRBJ2-7; D is undetermined. V lost 5 bases and J 7 bases, leaving 12 bases between the germline ends. CDR3 length: 12 residues. Germline V lookup: CDR1 MDHEN, CDR2 SYDVKM. The CDR3 DNA reads TGTGCCAGCAGTGGTTCAGGCTGGGAGCAGTACTTC. As protein: CASSGSGWEQYF.

The gene calls are TRBV6-5 and TRBJ1-4; D uncertain. This CDR3 has 14 residues. With 4 bases removed from V and 5 bases from J, the gap between germline ends came to 11 bases. The germline V gene has CDR1 MNHEY and CDR2 SVGAGI. In nucleotides, the CDR3 is TGTGCCAGCAGTTCCCCGCGAGGAAATGAAAAACTGTTTTTT. This gives the protein CASSSPRGNEKLFF.